What follows describes a single T cell receptor beta chain. Antigen: not known. The sample comes from a study of T cells after yellow fever vaccination. Points from the study as a whole: After the booster, 95% to 98% of CD4 and about nine tenths of CD8 primary-response clones were re-detected. Bulk-population clonotypes that are abundant could appear as contaminants in FACS-sorted repertoires.

By 5'RACE template switching, TCR cDNA was produced, with a universal primer site and UMIs added in the process. TCRdb reanalysed the 5' RACE reads using MiXCR and keeps one entry per CDR3 protein. This sample has hundreds of thousands of distinct CDR3 sequences, with approximately 15% found just once. V was clipped by 2 bases and J by 0 bases, with 5 bases between them. The CDR3 covers 14 residues. The germline gives CDR1 LGHNA, CDR2 YSLEER. The sequence was obtained from a man in his thirties or forties who received the YFV17D yellow fever vaccine. This chain links TRBV4-3 with TRBJ1-3; D is ambiguous. The material was PBMCs, obtained on the day of the yellow fever booster vaccination. The CDR3 bases are TGCGCCAGCAGCCAAAAGGACTCTGGAAACACCATATATTTT. Encoded protein: CASSQKDSGNTIYF.